The 27 T cell receptor beta chains presented below share a single source sample, sequenced in a study of early T cells in non-severe SARS-CoV-2 infection. TCRdb re-called the 5' RACE reads through MiXCR, storing one row per CDR3 protein. The table records 75,000 to 80,000 distinct CDR3 sequences, around 10% of them present only once. Specimen: whole blood, collected at baseline. The receptors here all came from an adult who was a healthcare worker with PCR-confirmed SARS-CoV-2 infection or an uninfected control (not recorded which).

This clonotype was seen a single time. V and J are TRBV9 and TRBJ2-2; D ambiguous. The CDR3 extends over 15 amino acids. Germline V lookup: CDR1 SGDLS, CDR2 YYNGEE. The V end lost 2 bases, the J end lost 5 bases, and 13 bases lay between the germline ends. The CDR3 DNA reads as TGTGCCAGCAGCGTGGAAGAGGTTAGGACCGGGGAGCTGTTTTTT. Its translation is CASSVEEVRTGELFF.

In DNA, the CDR3 is TGTGCCAGCAGCTTAAAGGCGGGGGGAGTCGAGCAGTACTTC. Translating gives CASSLKAGGVEQYF. This chain connects TRBV7-3 to TRBJ2-7; 8 positions match TRBD2. CDR1 and CDR2 (germline): SGHTA, FQGTGA. Trimming removed 1 base from V and 6 bases from J; junction bases left unmatched: 5. CDR3 size: 14 residues.

The genes are TRBV7-8 and TRBJ2-5; D uncertain. V lost 6 bases to trimming and J lost 4 bases, with 15 bases between them. From germline, CDR1 is SGHVS and CDR2 FQNEAQ. The CDR3 runs to 14 residues. The CDR3 spells CASRSIRGGETQYF. Written as DNA, the CDR3 is TGTGCCAGCAGATCCATTCGCGGTGGAGAGACCCAGTACTTC.

There are a few counts of this clonotype. The V and J genes are TRBV6-5 and TRBJ1-2; 10 bases agree with TRBD1. This CDR3 region has 14 residues. V lost 6 bases and J lost 2; bases outside the gene matches: 3. Germline assignment: CDR1 MNHEY and CDR2 SVGAGI. The CDR3 loop reads CASRQTGGNYGYTF. CDR3 DNA: TGTGCCAGCAGGCAGACAGGGGGCAACTATGGCTACACCTTC.

This clonotype was seen more than once but under ten times. This chain connects TRBV5-6 to TRBJ2-5; 10 bases match TRBD1. Looked up from germline, CDR1 is SGHDT and CDR2 is YYEEEE. V shed 6 bases, J shed 4 bases, and the junction held 3 bases outside the gene matches. This CDR3 is 13 amino acids long. DNA for the CDR3: TGTGCCAGCAAAGACAGGGGGCCAGAGACCCAGTACTTC. This translates into CASKDRGPETQYF.

In this sample, this clonotype turned up many times. J is TRBJ2-2 and V is TRBV11-2; D is perhaps TRBD1 (5 bases). Per germline, CDR1 SGHAT and CDR2 FQNNGV. V gave up 1 base and J gave up 3 bases, with 12 bases separating them. This CDR3 spans 16 amino acids. The DNA of the CDR3 is TGTGCCAGCAGCTTAGGTACCGACAGATACACCGGGGAGCTGTTTTTT. This gives the protein CASSLGTDRYTGELFF.

V gene TRBV7-3 combines with J gene TRBJ1-6; D remains unclear. Trimming left V 5 bases short and J 9 bases short, with 14 bases between. Looked up from germline, CDR1 is SGHTA and CDR2 is FQGTGA. The CDR3 contains 14 residues. The CDR3: CASSLRGTGSPLHF. CDR3 sequence (DNA): TGTGCCAGCAGCCTCCGCGGCACCGGTTCACCCCTCCACTTT.

The chain recombines TRBV5-4 with TRBJ1-2; D unclear. This CDR3 spans 15 amino acids. Trimming took off 0 bases at V and 1 base at J, with 10 bases between the two ends. Germline V gives CDR1 SGHNT, CDR2 YYREEE (reference sequence). The CDR3 DNA reads as TGTGCCAGCAGCTTGGGGCAGGTCGTTAACTATGGCTACACCTTC. Translation: CASSLGQVVNYGYTF. Complete variable domain (other parts from reference TRBV5-4 and TRBJ1-2): ETGVTQSPTHLIKTRGQQVTLRCSSQSGHNTVSWYQQALGQGPQFIFQYYREEENGRGNFPPRFSGLQFPNYSSELNVNALELDDSALYLCASSLGQVVNYGYTFGSGTRLTVV.

This chain links TRBV9 with TRBJ2-3, with 7 bases fitting TRBD2. The CDR3 spans 15 residues. Germline V CDR1 and CDR2: SGDLS, YYNGEE. V was clipped by 0 bases and J by 2 bases; unmatched bases: 3. DNA for the CDR3: TGTGCCAGCAGCGTAGGACTAGCCCACACAGATACGCAGTATTTT. This gives the protein CASSVGLAHTDTQYF.

The chain joins TRBV12-5 to TRBJ2-3; 7 bases align to TRBD1. In germline, CDR1 is LGHNT, CDR2 FRNRAP. This CDR3 is built from 20 residues. V shed 2 bases and J 0 bases; nucleotides not matched to a gene: 17. The CDR3 sequence is CASGLSLLNRGIGSTDTQYF. CDR3 DNA: TGTGCTAGTGGTTTGTCCCTCCTGAACAGGGGAATTGGAAGCACAGATACGCAGTATTTT. The whole variable domain, remainder taken from reference TRBV12-5 and TRBJ2-3, is DARVTQTPRHKVTEMGQEVTMRCQPILGHNTVFWYRQTMMQGLELLAYFRNRAPLDDSGMPKDRFSAEMPDATLATLKIQPSEPRDSAVYFCASGLSLLNRGIGSTDTQYFGPGTRLTVL.

This clonotype was detected many times. The gene calls are TRBV11-3 and TRBJ2-3; possible D gene TRBD2, 7 bases. Germline-derived CDR1 and CDR2 are SGHNT and YENEEA. The CDR3 loop spans 16 amino acids. Trimming stripped 5 bases from V and 4 bases from J, with 19 bases between. The chain's CDR3 is CASSTISGGRADTQYF. CDR3 bases: TGTGCCAGCAGCACGATCTCGGGGGGCCGGGCAGATACGCAGTATTTT.

This clonotype has ten or more counts. This chain uses TRBV2 with TRBJ2-2; the match to TRBD2 covers 14 bases. J lost 2 bases, V lost 7 bases, and 6 bases had no gene match. The germline V gene encodes CDR1 SNHLY and CDR2 FYNNEI. The CDR3 loop spans 17 amino acids. The CDR3 loop is CASTRTSGGINTGELFF. The CDR3 DNA follows: TGTGCCAGCACCCGGACTAGCGGGGGGATAAACACCGGGGAGCTGTTTTTT.

The chain has TRBV14 and TRBJ2-2; D is possibly TRBD1 or TRBD2 (5 bases each). CDR1 and CDR2 (germline): SGHDN, FVKESK. This CDR3 spans 16 amino acids. V was cut by 3 bases and J by 1 base, with 12 bases left in between. The CDR3 DNA reads as TGTGCCAGCAGCCAGTTGGGACGCAGGAACACCGGGGAGCTGTTTTTT. Translation gives CASSQLGRRNTGELFF.

The chain joins TRBV5-1 to TRBJ2-2, with a weak D call TRBD2 (6 bases). The CDR3 is 17 amino acids. V shed 4 bases and J shed 6 bases, with 22 bases lying between them. Germline CDR1 and CDR2: SGHRS and YFSETQ. DNA for the CDR3: TGCGCCAGCAGCCCCCTGCCCGGGGGATCGAGCGCCGGGGAGCTGTTTTTT. This gives the protein CASSPLPGGSSAGELFF.

The chain joins TRBV5-6 to TRBJ1-5; the D is unclear. Trimming cost V 0 bases and J 5 bases, with 9 bases left between them. The CDR3 runs to 14 residues. CDR1 and CDR2 (germline): SGHDT, YYEEEE. DNA of the CDR3: TGTGCCAGCAGCTTGGGAGGTTTCCATCAGCCCCAGCATTTT. This encodes CASSLGGFHQPQHF.

The chain joins TRBV20-1 to TRBJ2-3; TRBD1 agrees at 7 bases. The CDR3 totals 15 residues. Looked up from germline, CDR1 is DFQATT and CDR2 is SNEGSKA (reference sequence). With 0 bases clipped from V and 10 bases from J, the junction kept 13 bases outside the gene matches. The CDR3: CSARDRRQGLDSQYF. Written as DNA, the CDR3 is TGCAGTGCTAGAGATCGGCGACAGGGTTTGGATTCGCAGTATTTT.

About this clonotype itself: A much larger clone is a single base away; this may be a read error. This chain joins TRBV5-1 and TRBJ1-2; maybe TRBD1 (5 bases). The CDR3 is 14 residues long. CDR1 is SGHRS, CDR2 YFSETQ, per germline. The ends were cut back, 5 bases at V and 2 bases at J, with 13 bases in the middle. The CDR3 nucleotides read TGCGCCAGCAGGGAAAGGGGTGGAAACTATGGCTACACCTTC. This translates into CASRERGGNYGYTF.

This clonotype was counted many times. CDR3 region: CASRTEHYNEQFF. The CDR3 DNA reads TGTGCCAGCCGGACGGAGCACTACAATGAGCAGTTCTTC. This sequence joins TRBV7-8 and TRBJ2-1; D gene ambiguous. V lost 8 bases to trimming and J lost 3 bases, with 11 bases between them. In germline, CDR1 is SGHVS, CDR2 FQNEAQ. CDR3 length equals 13 residues.

V usage is TRBV12-3 or TRBV12-4 and J usage is TRBJ2-5, with no clear D. Trimming took 5 bases from V and 5 from J, leaving 15 bases between them. The CDR3 runs 14 residues. The CDR3 reads CASSRRTAMETQYF. The DNA for the CDR3 is TGTGCCAGCAGTCGACGGACGGCGATGGAGACCCAGTACTTC.

V usage is TRBV6-5 and J usage is TRBJ1-5; D is undetermined. V lost 6 bases and J 5 bases, leaving 11 bases between the germline ends. Germline CDR1 reads MNHEY; CDR2 reads SVGAGI. This CDR3 contains 13 residues. In DNA, the CDR3 is TGTGCCAGCAGGCGTTTCATAGATCAGCCCCAGCATTTT. As protein: CASRRFIDQPQHF.

Ten or more counts support this clonotype. This sequence joins TRBV2 and TRBJ2-1; TRBD2 aligns across 11 bases. V dropped 2 bases and J dropped 8; count of bases not matched to a gene: 8. The length of the CDR3 is 16 residues. Germline V gene data show CDR1 as SNHLY and CDR2 as FYNNEI. The CDR3 loop is CASSESLAGGRYEQFF. CDR3 nucleotide sequence: TGTGCCAGCAGTGAATCCCTAGCGGGGGGCCGTTATGAGCAGTTCTTC.

In this sample, this clonotype turned up a few times. V usage is TRBV6-5 and J usage is TRBJ1-1; D uncertain. The CDR3 extends over 13 amino acids. V lost 0 bases and J lost 11, with 13 bases in between. CDR1 is MNHEY and CDR2 is SVGAGI in the germline V gene. The CDR3 bases are TGTGCCAGCAGTTACTCGAGGGTTGGAGAGGCTTTCTTT. As protein: CASSYSRVGEAFF.

This clonotype was seen at least ten times. The genes are TRBV20-1 and TRBJ2-1; no reliable D call. This CDR3 is built from 11 residues. Germline CDR1 and CDR2: DFQATT and SNEGSKA (reference sequence). Deletions cut 6 bases from V and 8 bases from J, with 11 bases between. CDR3 loop: CSALPRDEQFF. Written as DNA, the CDR3 is TGCAGTGCCCTACCCCGGGATGAGCAGTTCTTC.

The chain carries TRBV12-3 or TRBV12-4 and TRBJ1-1; D remains unclear. This CDR3 is built from 13 residues. V was trimmed by 8 bases and J by 2 bases, leaving 12 bases between them. The CDR3 DNA sequence: TGTGCCAGCCGGCGGTCGGAAAACACTGAAGCTTTCTTT. It codes for CASRRSENTEAFF.

This chain joins TRBV7-2 and TRBJ1-2; D possibly corresponds to TRBD1 (6 bases). The germline gives CDR1 SGHTA, CDR2 FQGNSA. With 7 bases removed from V and 3 bases from J, the gap between germline ends came to 12 bases. CDR3 size: 13 residues. Here the CDR3 reads CASTADRDYGYTF. The CDR3 DNA sequence: TGTGCCAGCACCGCGGACAGAGACTATGGCTACACCTTC. The full variable domain, rest sourced from reference TRBV7-2 and TRBJ1-2, is GAGVSQSPSNKVTEKGKDVELRCDPISGHTALYWYRQSLGQGLEFLIYFQGNSAPDKSGLPSDRFSAERTGGSVSTLTIQRTQQEDSAVYLCASTADRDYGYTFGSGTRLTVV.

This clonotype has a handful of counts. The chain is built from TRBV2 and TRBJ2-3; 7 bases align to TRBD1. CDR1 SNHLY and CDR2 FYNNEI come from the germline V gene. The CDR3 totals 16 residues. V trimming: 4 bases; J trimming: 3 bases; junction bases outside the gene matches: 10. CDR3: CASSGGRTGRTDTQYF. CDR3 nucleotide sequence: TGTGCCAGCAGTGGGGGTCGGACAGGACGTACAGATACGCAGTATTTT.

The genes are TRBV6-2 or TRBV6-3 and TRBJ2-5; D not resolved. This CDR3 comprises 16 residues. Trimming stripped 6 bases from V and 2 bases from J, with 19 bases between. CDR1 MNHEY and CDR2 SVGEGT come from the germline V gene. The CDR3 DNA is TGTGCCAGCAGACCTTCGGGTAGGGCAAGGCAAGAGACCCAGTACTTC. Its translation: CASRPSGRARQETQYF.